The 23 T cell receptor beta chains listed next were all sequenced from one sample in a study of CD8 T cells in Susac syndrome. Random hexamers served to reverse transcribe about 0.45 to 1 ug RNA. From the immunoSEQ multiplex PCR reads, TCRdb called clonotypes with MiXCR, one entry per CDR3 protein. The sample lists 110,000 or so distinct CDR3 sequences, 85% to 95% occurring once. The sequenced sample was CD4+ T cells from PBMCs. The receptors shown here come from a human donor in good health.

The chain recombines TRBV5-4 with TRBJ2-3; 9 bases line up with TRBD2. The CDR3 totals 17 residues. Germline-derived CDR1 and CDR2 are SGHNT and YYREEE (reference sequence). J gave up 3 bases and V 0 bases, and 8 bases lay outside the gene matches. This chain's CDR3 is CASSLAKASGVTDTQYF. The CDR3 DNA reads TGTGCCAGCAGCTTGGCCAAGGCTAGCGGGGTGACAGATACGCAGTATTTT.

This chain links TRBV18 with TRBJ2-7; D is possibly TRBD2 (5 bases). CDR1 and CDR2 from the germline V gene are KGHSH and LQKENI. Trimming removed 2 bases at V and 7 bases at J, with 9 bases between. The CDR3 is 12 amino acids. In DNA, the CDR3 is TGTGCCAGCTCACCAGATTCGGGGGAGCAGTACTTC. Encoded protein: CASSPDSGEQYF.

V gene TRBV3-1 combines with J gene TRBJ1-6; D ambiguous. This CDR3 comprises 15 residues. Trimming removed 8 bases from V and 10 bases from J, with 21 bases in between. Germline V gene data show CDR1 as LGHDT and CDR2 as YNNKEL (reference sequence). This CDR3 is CASASGYGPGSPLHF. The CDR3 DNA reads TGTGCCAGCGCCTCGGGGTACGGCCCTGGGTCACCCCTCCACTTT.

The V call is TRBV6-5, the J call TRBJ2-1; D ambiguous. CDR1 MNHEY and CDR2 SVGAGI come from the germline V gene. V was cut by 4 bases and J by 4 bases, with 8 bases left in between. CDR3 size: 13 residues. CDR3 residues: CASSSPFYNEQFF. DNA for the CDR3: TGTGCCAGCAGTTCCCCGTTTTACAATGAGCAGTTCTTC.

J is TRBJ2-1 and V is TRBV2, with D unclear. Germline V gene data show CDR1 as SNHLY and CDR2 as FYNNEI. V lost 7 bases and J 4 bases, leaving 11 bases between the germline ends. The CDR3 loop spans 13 amino acids. DNA for the CDR3: TGTGCCAGCACTCTGACACCATACAATGAGCAGTTCTTC. This sequence encodes CASTLTPYNEQFF.

The J gene is TRBJ2-3, the V gene TRBV5-4; D is uncertain. Germline V lookup: CDR1 SGHNT, CDR2 YYREEE (reference sequence). Trimming cost V 0 bases and J 6 bases, with 2 bases left between them. The CDR3 spans 11 residues. The CDR3 DNA is TGTGCCAGCAGCTTGGGGGATACGCAGTATTTT. Amino acids: CASSLGDTQYF.

This chain links TRBV20-1 with TRBJ2-7, with 8 nucleotides matching TRBD1. Looked up from germline, CDR1 is DFQATT and CDR2 is SNEGSKA (reference sequence). The V and J ends lost 4 bases and 4 bases, in that order; junction bases with no gene match: 15. The length of the CDR3 is 16 residues. CDR3 region: CSATSDRGRGLYEQYF. The CDR3 nucleotides are TGCAGTGCTACGAGCGACAGGGGTCGCGGGTTATACGAGCAGTACTTC.

This clonotype was detected a few times. The CDR3 reads CASSEDRANSYEQYF. CDR3 nucleotides: TGTGCCAGCAGTGAGGACAGGGCAAACTCCTACGAGCAGTACTTC. This chain links TRBV27 with TRBJ2-7, with 8 bases lining up with TRBD1. In germline, CDR1 is MNHEY, CDR2 SMNVEV (reference sequence). The CDR3 is 15 residues long. With 5 bases clipped from V and 0 bases from J, the junction kept 6 bases outside the gene matches.

The gene calls are TRBV20-1 and TRBJ1-5; tentatively, D is TRBD1 (5 bases). The V end lost 5 bases, the J end lost 5 bases, and 16 bases lay between the germline ends. Germline CDR1 reads DFQATT; CDR2 reads SNEGSKA (reference sequence). The CDR3 loop spans 14 amino acids. CDR3 loop: CSAVGRGEDQPQHF. CDR3 sequence (DNA): TGCAGTGCTGTAGGGAGGGGCGAGGATCAGCCCCAGCATTTT.

The chain joins TRBV3-1 to TRBJ2-1, with D hard to call. This CDR3 region has 12 residues. Deletions cut 3 bases from V and 4 bases from J, with 4 bases between. The germline V gene encodes CDR1 LGHDT and CDR2 YNNKEL (reference sequence). The CDR3 region is CASSHQYNEQFF. The CDR3 nucleotides are TGTGCCAGCAGCCACCAGTACAATGAGCAGTTCTTC.

The chain has TRBV7-2 and TRBJ2-7; possible D gene TRBD1, 8 bases. The germline CDR1 and CDR2 sequences are SGHTA and FQGNSA. Trimming shortened V by 5 bases and J by 4 bases, and 15 bases separated the two germline ends. This CDR3 comprises 14 residues. The CDR3 nucleotides are TGTGCCAGCAGCCTAACAGGGGGAGGGTACGAGCAGTACTTC. Translation: CASSLTGGGYEQYF.

The rearrangement links TRBV10-3 to TRBJ1-1, with 8 bases matching TRBD1. This CDR3 has 13 amino acids. Germline assignment: CDR1 ENHRY and CDR2 SYGVKD. V lost 5 bases, J lost 3 bases, and 2 bases stayed unmatched. CDR3 bases: TGTGCCATCAGTAAGACAGGGGACACTGAAGCTTTCTTT. Translated: CAISKTGDTEAFF.

The J gene is TRBJ2-1, the V gene TRBV19; TRBD2 aligns across 7 bases. This CDR3 is 16 amino acids long. V was pared by 6 bases and J by 6 bases, with 14 bases of the junction left unmatched. Per germline, CDR1 LNHDA and CDR2 SQIVND (reference sequence). The CDR3 sequence: CASRLSGGGSRNEQFF. For the CDR3, the DNA is TGTGCCAGTAGGCTATCCGGTGGCGGGAGTCGCAATGAGCAGTTCTTC.

This rearrangement joins TRBV25-1 to TRBJ1-2; unclear D gene. V was clipped by 6 bases and J by 8 bases, with 16 bases between them. CDR3 length: 13 amino acids. Germline V lookup: CDR1 MGHDK, CDR2 SYGVNS. The CDR3 coding sequence is TGTGCCAGCAGACAGAATCCGGGATCGGGCTACACCTTC. This encodes CASRQNPGSGYTF.

The chain uses TRBV28 and TRBJ1-1, with a possible D match to TRBD1 (5 bases). The germline V and J ends were trimmed by 2 bases and 7 bases, with 11 bases remaining between them. Germline V CDR1 and CDR2: MDHEN, SYDVKM. This CDR3 is 13 amino acids long. This chain's CDR3 is CASSLGRENEAFF. In nucleotides, the CDR3 is TGTGCCAGCAGTTTAGGCAGGGAAAATGAAGCTTTCTTT.

V usage is TRBV5-1 and J usage is TRBJ1-1; D remains ambiguous. Germline V gene lookup returns CDR1 SGHRS and CDR2 YFSETQ. V lost 2 bases and J lost 3, with 8 bases in between. The CDR3 covers 13 residues. The CDR3 region has the DNA TGCGCCAGCAGCTTTGGTGACGACACTGAAGCTTTCTTT. This sequence encodes CASSFGDDTEAFF. Based on the CDR3 plus reference TRBV5-1 and TRBJ1-1, the full variable domain is KAGVTQTPRYLIKTRGQQVTLSCSPISGHRSVSWYQQTPGQGLQFLFEYFSETQRNKGNFPGRFSGRQFSNSRSEMNVSTLELGDSALYLCASSFGDDTEAFFGQGTRLTVV.

CDR3 residues: CASSLAGSGSMDEQFF. The CDR3 DNA reads TGCGCCAGCAGCTTGGCCGGTAGCGGGAGTATGGATGAGCAGTTCTTC. The chain recombines TRBV5-1 with TRBJ2-1; 9 nucleotides match TRBD2. The trim removed 0 bases at V and 8 bases at J, leaving 9 bases unmatched. Germline V gives CDR1 SGHRS, CDR2 YFSETQ. The CDR3 has 16 amino acids.

The chain recombines TRBV20-1 with TRBJ1-1; maybe TRBD1 (6 bases). Per germline, CDR1 DFQATT and CDR2 SNEGSKA (reference sequence). With 4 bases removed from V and 9 bases from J, the gap between germline ends came to 15 bases. The CDR3 sequence is 12 residues long. This chain's CDR3 is CSATIPTGKAFF. The DNA for the CDR3 is TGCAGTGCTACAATCCCCACAGGGAAAGCTTTCTTT.

The chain joins TRBV4-2 to TRBJ2-1; D is possibly TRBD1 or TRBD2 (5 bases each). The CDR3 totals 19 residues. Trimming took 0 bases from V and 0 from J, leaving 18 bases between them. Germline V lookup: CDR1 LGHNA, CDR2 YNFKEQ. CDR3 loop: CASSQDSTVGTSSYNEQFF. The CDR3 DNA follows: TGTGCCAGCAGCCAAGATAGTACAGTAGGGACCAGCTCCTACAATGAGCAGTTCTTC.

The chain is built from TRBV30 and TRBJ2-4, with 10 bases identical to TRBD1. V lost 7 bases, J lost 10 bases, and 10 bases stayed unmatched. This CDR3 comprises 13 residues. Germline V gene data show CDR1 as GTSNPN and CDR2 as SVGIG (reference sequence). The CDR3 is CAYFRDRGSIQYF. CDR3 DNA: TGTGCCTATTTCCGGGACAGGGGATCTATTCAGTACTTC.

V usage is TRBV5-4 and J usage is TRBJ2-5; TRBD1 matches 7 bases. Germline CDR1 is SGHNT and CDR2 is YYREEE (reference sequence). This CDR3 comprises 15 residues. J lost 5 bases, V lost 3 bases, and 10 bases had no gene match. The CDR3: CASSYGQAPGETQYF. For the CDR3, the DNA is TGTGCCAGCAGCTATGGACAGGCCCCGGGGGAGACCCAGTACTTC.

The sample holds one count of this clonotype. CDR3 sequence (DNA): TGTGCCAGCAGCAGTGGACAGGGGGTCAATGAGCAGTTCTTC. Its translation is CASSSGQGVNEQFF. J is TRBJ2-1 and V is TRBV14; the match to TRBD1 covers 10 bases. V was pared by 5 bases and J by 6 bases, with 4 bases of the junction left unmatched. CDR3 length equals 14 residues. Per the germline V gene, CDR1 is SGHDN and CDR2 is FVKESK.

CDR3 nucleotide sequence: TGTGCCAGCAGCGAGGGACAGTTACTTAAGCAGTACTTC. It yields the protein CASSEGQLLKQYF. This chain links TRBV7-6 with TRBJ2-7, with TRBD1 identical over 7 bases. Germline values: CDR1 SGHVS, CDR2 FNYEAQ. Trimming at V came to 5 bases and at J to 8 bases, leaving 9 bases not matched to a gene. The CDR3 sequence is 13 residues long.